This T cell receptor beta chain was profiled in a study of T cells after yellow fever vaccination (dated by TCRdb to between 2018 and 2021). Describing the broader study: The SMART-Seq v4 Ultra Low Input RNA kit was used to prepare libraries from fractions with low cell numbers. To follow T-cell clones before and after both primary and booster YFV17D yellow fever vaccination, bulk TCR alpha and beta repertoires underwent longitudinal sequencing. Two healthy male donors, one aged 18 to 30 and one aged 30 to 39 years, made up the cohort. Blood was drawn at multiple timepoints before and after primary and secondary immunization, with bulk PBMC replicates and cell subsets isolated. Study-level results and caveats: Most clones expanded after primary vaccination (96% of CD4 and roughly 90% of CD8) were re-detected after the booster, suggesting that broad memory maintenance occurred. A small fraction of clonotypes appeared in both the CD4 and CD8 compartments, likely as a result of convergent recombination. Because the study included only a couple of donors, the extent to which the findings can be generalized is limited. Computational filtering was required because FACS-sorted repertoires could contain abundant contaminating clonotypes from the bulk population. The secondary T-cell response was weaker than the primary response but faster, peaking on day 5 instead of day 15.

Sequencing took place on an Illumina NovaSeq 6000. Synthesis of TCR cDNA relied on 5'RACE template switching, a step that introduced a universal primer site along with unique molecular identifiers. Priming of cDNA synthesis was performed from both the TCR alpha and TCR beta constant segments. Two PCR steps were used to amplify libraries, with sample barcodes and sequencing adapters being added in the second step. Sequencing of libraries was done on Illumina HiSeq 2500 (2x100 bp) or NovaSeq (2x150 bp). The original methods were these. MIGEC handled demultiplexing of reads and collapsing into UMI consensus sequences, while MiXCR performed V(D)J alignment. Vaccine-responding clonotypes were defined with edgeR using replicate PBMC samples, requiring FDR below 0.01 and a log2 fold change above 5 up to day 15. CD4 or CD8 identity was assigned to each bulk clonotype according to whether the clonotype was present at higher abundance in the sequenced CD4 repertoire or the sequenced CD8 repertoire. TCRdb itself trimmed the public reads at Q25 with fastp, ran MiXCR and retained productive beta chains. Rows are unified per CDR3 protein, each entry keeping the most common DNA and genes. For this entry, the V and J calls and clone size follow TCRdb and not the study's own pipeline. This sample is represented by about 300,000 distinct CDR3 sequences; under 9% of them were singletons. The ten largest clones represent around 3.3% of the sample.

The label giving this sample's treatment or condition can be read as: live attenuated yellow fever vaccine strain. A standard Ficoll-Paque protocol was used to isolate PBMCs from peripheral blood. Dynabeads CD4 and CD8 positive selection kits were used to isolate CD4 and CD8 T-cell fractions. TriZol was used to extract RNA from bulk PBMCs, CD4 and CD8 fractions, and dextramer-positive and dextramer-negative fractions. This clonotype was found a few times. This receptor's antigen is unknown. The record has no base qualities; no much larger clone is one base away. The receptor was derived from a man between 18 and 35 years old who received the YFV17D yellow fever vaccine. This material consisted of CD4+ T cells sorted from PBMCs, taken 5 days after the yellow fever booster vaccination.

Here the CDR3 is given as CASSRGTSGTDTQYF. Here is the DNA: TGCGCCAGCAGCCGTGGGACTAGCGGGACAGATACGCAGTATTTT. The V gene is TRBV5-1 and the J gene is TRBJ2-3, with 12 bases matching TRBD2. The junction shows trimming of 4 bases on V and 3 bases on J, and the gene matches do not reach 3 bases of it. The germline V gene gives CDR1 as SGHRS and CDR2 as YFSETQ. Including the terminal cysteine and phenylalanine, the CDR3 comprises 15 residues. Solely the CDR3 DNA is kept, with 45 bases framed from the first base.